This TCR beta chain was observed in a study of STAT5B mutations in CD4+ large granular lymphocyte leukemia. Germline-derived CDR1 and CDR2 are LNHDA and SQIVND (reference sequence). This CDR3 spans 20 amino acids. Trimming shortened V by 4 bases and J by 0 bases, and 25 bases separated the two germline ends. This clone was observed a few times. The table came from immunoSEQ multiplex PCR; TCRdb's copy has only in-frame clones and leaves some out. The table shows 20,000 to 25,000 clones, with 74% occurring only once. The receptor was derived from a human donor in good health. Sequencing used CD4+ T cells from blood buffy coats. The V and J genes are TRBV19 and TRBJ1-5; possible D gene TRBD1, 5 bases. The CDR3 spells CASSNSPRTTTRLSNQPQHF. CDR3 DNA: TGTGCCAGTAGTAACTCGCCCCGGACAACCACCCGTCTTAGCAATCAGCCCCAGCATTTT.